These 27 T cell receptor beta chains originate from one sample sequenced in a study of T-cell reconstitution after alpha-beta-depleted transplantation in children (dated by TCRdb to 2016 to 2018). What the treatment or condition label conveys for this sample: allogeneic hematopoietic cell transplantation with graft depleted of TCRalphabeta T cells and CD19 B cells. Library preparation was by PCR. Sequencing instrument: Illumina HiSeq 2500. TCR library preparation used molecular barcoding, with unique molecular identifiers applied to normalize quantification of the TCRbeta repertoire. The raw public reads went through TCRdb reprocessing: fastp at Q25, MiXCR clone calling, in-frame beta chains kept. Every distinct CDR3 protein forms one entry, paired with its most common genes and DNA. A total of around 300,000 distinct CDR3 sequences appear in this sample, 11% of them only once. The ten most abundant clones make up around a quarter of the sample.

The starting material was peripheral blood, obtained 180 days after TCRalphabeta/CD19-depleted stem cell transplant. Source of these receptors: a male patient between 2 and 10 years old who had a stem cell transplant for chronic granulomatous disease, so the T cells may come from the graft donor.

Regarding this clonotype: A much larger clone is a single base away; this may be a read error. This rearrangement joins TRBV28 to TRBJ2-5; 7 nucleotides line up with TRBD1. The V gene's germline CDR1 is MDHEN and CDR2 SYDVKM. V was clipped by 9 bases and J by 4 bases; unmatched bases: 8. This CDR3 is built from 13 residues. The chain's CDR3 is CASATGSSETQYF. The CDR3 nucleotides read TGTGCCAGTGCGACAGGGAGCTCAGAGACCCAGTACTTC.

This clonotype was seen many times. The rearrangement joins TRBV12-3 or TRBV12-4 to TRBJ2-1; D unclear. CDR3 size: 15 residues. V lost 3 bases and J 8 bases, leaving 17 bases between the germline ends. CDR3 protein: CASSFEFQVRYEQFF. The DNA of the CDR3 is TGTGCCAGCAGTTTCGAGTTCCAAGTTAGGTATGAGCAGTTCTTC.

This clonotype was observed many times. The chain is built from TRBV5-5 and TRBJ2-1; 9 bases match TRBD1. The germline V gene encodes CDR1 SGHKS and CDR2 YYEKEE (reference sequence). The V segment lost 4 bases and the J segment 5 bases; nucleotides outside the gene matches: 13. The CDR3 runs to 17 residues. This CDR3 is CASSRTGTGRGNNEQFF. The DNA for the CDR3 is TGTGCCAGCAGCCGCACCGGGACAGGGAGGGGGAACAATGAGCAGTTCTTC.

The chain is built from TRBV28 and TRBJ2-7; D gene unclear. V dropped 5 bases and J dropped 6 bases, with 8 bases sitting between them. CDR1 and CDR2 from the germline V gene are MDHEN and SYDVKM. This CDR3 is 11 amino acids long. For the CDR3, the DNA is TGTGCCAGCAGTGCCTACGGCGAGCAGTACTTC. Protein product: CASSAYGEQYF. The whole variable domain, filled in from reference TRBV28 and TRBJ2-7, reads DVKVTQSSRYLVKRTGEKVFLECVQDMDHENMFWYRQDPGLGLRLIYFSYDVKMKEKGDIPEGYSVSREKKERFSLILESASTNQTSMYLCASSAYGEQYFGPGTRLTVT.

This clonotype was seen repeatedly, ten times or more. This chain joins TRBV12-3 or TRBV12-4 and TRBJ2-5; 11 bases are shared with TRBD2. Losses at the gene ends were 5 bases for V and 2 bases for J; bases not matched to a gene: 7. The CDR3 spans 16 residues. The CDR3 region is CASSIVAGGRQETQYF. In DNA, the CDR3 is TGTGCCAGCAGTATTGTAGCGGGGGGGAGGCAAGAGACCCAGTACTTC.

This clonotype was observed at least ten times. The V gene is TRBV20-1, the J gene TRBJ1-2; possibly TRBD1 for D (5 bases). CDR3 length: 14 residues. Germline V gene data show CDR1 as DFQATT and CDR2 as SNEGSKA (reference sequence). V gave up 6 bases and J gave up 0 bases, with 14 bases separating them. CDR3 sequence: CSAPDRLANYGYTF. The CDR3 DNA reads TGCAGTGCCCCCGACAGACTAGCTAACTATGGCTACACCTTC.

This clonotype came up many times. This rearrangement joins TRBV5-5 to TRBJ2-5; the D call may be TRBD1 or TRBD2 (5 bases each). Between the trimmed V and J ends, which lost 7 bases and 5 bases, there was a span of 21 bases. The CDR3 sequence is 15 residues long. Germline CDR1 is SGHKS and CDR2 is YYEKEE (reference sequence). CDR3 sequence: CASGVEASKGETQYF. CDR3 DNA sequence: TGTGCCAGCGGGGTCGAGGCTAGCAAGGGGGAGACCCAGTACTTC. Based on the CDR3 plus reference TRBV5-5 and TRBJ2-5, the full variable domain is DAGVTQSPTHLIKTRGQQVTLRCSPISGHKSVSWYQQVLGQGPQFIFQYYEKEERGRGNFPDRFSARQFPNYSSELNVNALLLGDSALYLCASGVEASKGETQYFGPGTRLLVL.

This clonotype was seen at least ten times. The rearrangement uses TRBV5-1 and TRBJ1-1, with D perhaps TRBD1 (5 bases). Germline V gene lookup returns CDR1 SGHRS and CDR2 YFSETQ. This CDR3 has 15 residues. V shed 0 bases and J shed 1 base, with 10 bases lying between them. CDR3 sequence (DNA): TGCGCCAGCAGCTTGGTGTGGGGGGAGAACACTGAAGCTTTCTTT. This gives the protein CASSLVWGENTEAFF.

This clonotype was seen at least ten times. V is TRBV30 and J is TRBJ2-3; D unresolved. This CDR3 is 11 amino acids long. V was trimmed by 1 base and J by 6 bases, leaving 5 bases between them. CDR1 is GTSNPN and CDR2 is SVGIG in the germline V gene (reference sequence). CDR3 in amino acids: CAWSARDTQYF. CDR3 DNA: TGTGCCTGGAGTGCCCGGGATACGCAGTATTTT.

This clonotype has at least ten counts. The chain couples TRBV5-1 to TRBJ2-3; 8 nucleotides match TRBD2. Germline CDR1 is SGHRS and CDR2 is YFSETQ. The CDR3 is 14 amino acids. With 1 base clipped from V and 6 bases from J, the junction kept 4 bases outside the gene matches. DNA for the CDR3: TGCGCCAGCAGCTTGAGAGCGGGGGAGGATACGCAGTATTTT. Protein sequence: CASSLRAGEDTQYF.

This clonotype was seen a handful of times. The rearrangement uses TRBV5-1 and TRBJ2-5; 16 bases are shared with TRBD2. The J segment lost 5 bases and the V segment lost 4 bases, leaving 11 bases of the junction unmatched. The germline gives CDR1 SGHRS, CDR2 YFSETQ. This CDR3 contains 18 residues. This CDR3 reads CASSGGLAGGLELETQYF. The CDR3 nucleotides are TGCGCCAGCAGCGGGGGACTAGCGGGGGGGCTAGAATTGGAGACCCAGTACTTC.

This clonotype was counted at least ten times. This chain joins TRBV29-1 and TRBJ2-1; 9 nucleotides match TRBD2. There are 15 residues in the CDR3. CDR1 is SQVTM, CDR2 ANQGSEA, per germline. V was clipped by 4 bases and J by 10 bases; unmatched bases: 14. CDR3 bases: TGCAGCGTTGTCGGTTGGGGCGGGGGGGCCCCCGAGCAGTTCTTC. Translation: CSVVGWGGGAPEQFF.

The table lists this clonotype with many counts. The chain is built from TRBV29-1 and TRBJ1-1, with D uncertain. CDR1 and CDR2 from the germline V gene are SQVTM and ANQGSEA. The CDR3 contains 14 residues. Trimming pared 2 bases from V and 1 base from J, leaving 11 bases between. The CDR3 spells CSVEIPPKNTEAFF. In DNA form, the CDR3 reads TGCAGCGTTGAAATCCCCCCAAAGAACACTGAAGCTTTCTTT.

On this clonotype: Since a much larger clone is just one base distant, this may be a read error. The chain couples TRBV28 to TRBJ2-3; no definite D call. The last part of the DNA fits TRBJ1-5 better; the J call may be wrong. The germline gives CDR1 MDHEN, CDR2 SYDVKM. This CDR3 comprises 13 residues. In DNA, the CDR3 is TGTGCCAGTAGGACTAGCGGCACAGATACGCAGCATTTT. It yields the protein CASRTSGTDTQHF.

This clonotype was picked up many times. The V call is TRBV5-1, the J call TRBJ1-2; 8 nucleotides match TRBD1. Trimming at V came to 5 bases and at J to 3 bases, leaving 6 bases not matched to a gene. This CDR3 contains 14 residues. Germline CDR1 is SGHRS and CDR2 is YFSETQ. The CDR3 DNA is TGCGCCAGCAGGTTTCCAGGGGGCGACTATGGCTACACCTTC. Amino acid sequence: CASRFPGGDYGYTF.

Many counts were recorded for this clonotype. The chain combines TRBV29-1 with TRBJ1-1; D is perhaps TRBD1 (6 bases). Germline loops: CDR1 SQVTM, CDR2 ANQGSEA. The V end was cut by 3 bases, the J end by 7 bases, with 18 bases between. There are 14 residues in the CDR3. CDR3 sequence (DNA): TGCAGCGTTGACGTCAGGGGCCTGACTAGTGAAGCTTTCTTT. This translates into CSVDVRGLTSEAFF.

Notes on this clonotype: A single base separates this from a much larger clone, so it may be a read error. The V call is TRBV12-3 or TRBV12-4, the J call TRBJ1-2, with D uncertain. The CDR3 consists of 11 residues. The CDR3 sequence is CASSSGLGYPF. The CDR3 coding sequence is TGTGCCAGCAGTTCCGGGCTAGGCTACCCCTTC.

This clonotype has ten or more counts. The rearrangement links TRBV12-3 or TRBV12-4 to TRBJ2-3, with D possibly TRBD1 on 5 matching bases. Trimming removed 5 bases at V and 1 base at J, with 10 bases between. This CDR3 region has 14 residues. For the CDR3, the DNA is TGTGCCAGCAGTAAAGACAGCCGCACAGATACGCAGTATTTT. Translation: CASSKDSRTDTQYF.

This clonotype came up many times. The gene calls are TRBV28 and TRBJ2-4, with 7 bases lining up with TRBD1. Trimming removed 5 bases from V and 0 bases from J; junction bases left unmatched: 7. Germline CDR1 is MDHEN and CDR2 is SYDVKM. The length of the CDR3 is 16 residues. CDR3 bases: TGTGCCAGCAGTCCCCGACAGGGTGTAGCCAAAAACATTCAGTACTTC. It is translated as CASSPRQGVAKNIQYF. The full variable domain, in which reference TRBV28 and TRBJ2-4 provide the parts outside the CDR3, is DVKVTQSSRYLVKRTGEKVFLECVQDMDHENMFWYRQDPGLGLRLIYFSYDVKMKEKGDIPEGYSVSREKKERFSLILESASTNQTSMYLCASSPRQGVAKNIQYFGAGTRLSVL.

The rearrangement links TRBV5-4 to TRBJ2-7; D is perhaps TRBD2 (6 bases). There are 16 residues in the CDR3. Trimming removed 2 bases from V and 3 bases from J, with 18 bases in between. Germline CDR1 and CDR2: SGHNT and YYREEE (reference sequence). The CDR3 bases are TGTGCCAGCAGCTTAGGTGAGACTAGTATCGTCTACGAGCAGTACTTC. Encoded protein: CASSLGETSIVYEQYF.

Ten or more counts support this clonotype. The rearrangement joins TRBV10-3 to TRBJ2-7, with 9 bases that match TRBD2. The CDR3 is made up of 16 amino acids. The germline CDR1 and CDR2 sequences are ENHRY and SYGVKD. The V and J ends lost 8 bases and 5 bases, in that order; junction bases with no gene match: 16. The CDR3 DNA reads TGTGCCATCGGGGGTCTAGTAGCTAGCGGGGTACACGAGCAGTACTTC. Amino acids: CAIGGLVASGVHEQYF.

This clonotype was found many times. This rearrangement joins TRBV30 to TRBJ2-2, with D uncertain. The CDR3 length is 15 residues. The V and J ends lost 0 bases and 4 bases respectively, with 12 bases between them. Germline V CDR1 and CDR2: GTSNPN, SVGIG (reference sequence). The CDR3 DNA follows: TGTGCCTGGAGTGTGATTAATGGTCGCACCGGGGAGCTGTTTTTT. Translated, it gives CAWSVINGRTGELFF. The full variable domain, completed using reference TRBV30 and TRBJ2-2, is SQTIHQWPATLVQPVGSPLSLECTVEGTSNPNLYWYRQAAGRGLQLLFYSVGIGQISSEVPQNLSASRPQDRQFILSSKKLLLSDSGFYLCAWSVINGRTGELFFGEGSRLTVL.

At least ten counts were recorded for this clonotype. This chain uses TRBV4-3 with TRBJ2-3; possibly TRBD2 for D (5 bases). Trimming shortened V by 1 base and J by 1 base, and 12 bases separated the two germline ends. Looked up from germline, CDR1 is LGHNA and CDR2 is YSLEER. The CDR3 has 16 amino acids. The CDR3 nucleotides read TGCGCCAGCAGCCAAGGCGTACCCGGGGGCACAGATACGCAGTATTTT. This sequence encodes CASSQGVPGGTDTQYF.

This clonotype has a count of ten or more. The chain recombines TRBV24-1 with TRBJ1-1; no reliable D call. From germline, CDR1 is KGHDR and CDR2 SFDVKD. Trimming took 1 base from V and 4 from J, leaving 9 bases between them. The CDR3 sequence is 14 residues long. The CDR3 DNA reads TGTGCCACCAGTGATTTAACTGGGAGCACTGAAGCTTTCTTT. This encodes CATSDLTGSTEAFF.

This clonotype was counted a few times. The chain combines TRBV28 with TRBJ2-7, with 7 bases aligning to TRBD1. J was trimmed by 0 bases and V by 6 bases; bases with no gene match: 8. Germline CDR1 and CDR2: MDHEN and SYDVKM. This CDR3 comprises 15 residues. The CDR3 DNA reads as TGTGCCAGCAGAAGACAGGGACATCCCTCCTACGAGCAGTACTTC. It codes for CASRRQGHPSYEQYF.

Concerning this clonotype itself: A much larger clone is a single base away; this may be a read error. This rearrangement joins TRBV29-1 to TRBJ2-7; 7 nucleotides line up with TRBD1. The CDR3 has 13 amino acids. Germline assignment: CDR1 SQVTM and CDR2 ANQGSEA. The CDR3 nucleotides read TGCAGCGTTCCTGACAGGGTGTCCTACAAGCAGTACTTC. Its translation is CSVPDRVSYKQYF.

In its sample, this clonotype was seen many times. This chain connects TRBV6-5 to TRBJ2-6, with TRBD1 matching over 7 bases. Germline CDR1 is MNHEY and CDR2 is SVGAGI. There are 16 residues in the CDR3. V shed 2 bases, J shed 4 bases, and the junction held 5 bases outside the gene matches. CDR3 sequence: CASSYPTGMGANVLTF. The DNA for the CDR3 is TGTGCCAGCAGTTACCCGACAGGGATGGGGGCCAACGTCCTGACTTTC.